The T cell receptor beta chain described here comes from a study of shared clonotypes between healthy human individuals. The run depth of the assay was deep. Using immunoSEQ multiplex PCR, the repertoire was profiled, and TCRdb retains in-frame clones only, with some absent. The sample carries 1.4 million or so clones, just under 99% recorded once. Material: naive CD4+ T cells sorted from blood. Subset specified: CD45RA+ positively selected. The TCR sequence derives from a young man in good health.

The CDR3 loop is CASSVVGGGQETQYF. CDR3 coding DNA: TGTGCCAGCAGCGTAGTAGGCGGGGGACAAGAGACCCAGTACTTC. V is TRBV9 and J is TRBJ2-5, with 7 bases identical to TRBD2. Germline V CDR1 and CDR2: SGDLS, YYNGEE. The CDR3 length is 15 residues. The J segment lost 2 bases and the V segment lost 0 bases, leaving 4 bases of the junction unmatched.